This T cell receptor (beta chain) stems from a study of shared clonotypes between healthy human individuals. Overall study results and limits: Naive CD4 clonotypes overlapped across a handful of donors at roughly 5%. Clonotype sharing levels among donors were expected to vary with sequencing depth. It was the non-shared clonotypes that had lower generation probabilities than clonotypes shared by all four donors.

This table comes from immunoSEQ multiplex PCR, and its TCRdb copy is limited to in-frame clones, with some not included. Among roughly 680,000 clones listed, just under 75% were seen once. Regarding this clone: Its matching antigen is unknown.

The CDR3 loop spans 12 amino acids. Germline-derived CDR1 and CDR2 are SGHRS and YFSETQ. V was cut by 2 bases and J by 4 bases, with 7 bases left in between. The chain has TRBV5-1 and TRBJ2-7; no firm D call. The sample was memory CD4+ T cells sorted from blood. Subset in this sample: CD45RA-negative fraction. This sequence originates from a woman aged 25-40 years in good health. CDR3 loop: CASSFDAYEQYF. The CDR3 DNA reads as TGCGCCAGCAGCTTCGATGCTTACGAGCAGTACTTC.